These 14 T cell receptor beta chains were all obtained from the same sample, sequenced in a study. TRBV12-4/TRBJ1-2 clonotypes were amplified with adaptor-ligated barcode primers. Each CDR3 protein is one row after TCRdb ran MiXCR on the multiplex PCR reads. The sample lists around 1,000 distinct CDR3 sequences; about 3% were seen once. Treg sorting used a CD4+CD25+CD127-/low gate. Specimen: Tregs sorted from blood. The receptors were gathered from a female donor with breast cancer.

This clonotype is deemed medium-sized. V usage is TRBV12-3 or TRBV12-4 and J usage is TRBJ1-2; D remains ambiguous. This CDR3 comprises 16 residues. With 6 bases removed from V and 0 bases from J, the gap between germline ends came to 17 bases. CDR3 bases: TGTGCCAGCAGGCGACATACGATCCTAGCTAACTATGGCTACACCTTC. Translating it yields CASRRHTILANYGYTF.

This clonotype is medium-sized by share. CDR3 in amino acids: CASSFDRGRRLTF. The CDR3 DNA follows: TGTGCCAGCAGTTTCGACAGGGGCAGACGGCTCACCTTC. This chain joins TRBV12-3 or TRBV12-4 and TRBJ1-2, with 8 bases aligning to TRBD1. This CDR3 is 13 amino acids long. After removal of 3 bases from V and 13 bases from J, the junction contained 10 bases not matched to a gene.

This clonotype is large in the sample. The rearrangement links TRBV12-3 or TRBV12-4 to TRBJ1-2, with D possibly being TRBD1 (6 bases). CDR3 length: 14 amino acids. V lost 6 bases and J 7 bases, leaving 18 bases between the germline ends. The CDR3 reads CASSRHTGLGGYTF. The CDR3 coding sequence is TGTGCCAGCAGCCGACATACAGGGTTAGGTGGCTACACCTTC.

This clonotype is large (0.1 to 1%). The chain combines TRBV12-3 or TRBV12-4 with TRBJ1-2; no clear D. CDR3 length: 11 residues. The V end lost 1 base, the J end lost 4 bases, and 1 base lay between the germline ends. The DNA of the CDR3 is TGTGCCAGCAGTTTAGGCTATGGCTACACCTTC. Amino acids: CASSLGYGYTF.

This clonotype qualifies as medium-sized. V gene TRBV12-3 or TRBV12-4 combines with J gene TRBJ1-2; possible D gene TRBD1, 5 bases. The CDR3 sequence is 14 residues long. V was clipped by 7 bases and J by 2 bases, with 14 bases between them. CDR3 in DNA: TGTGCCAGCATTAGACAGCGGGCAAACTATGGCTACACCTTC. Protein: CASIRQRANYGYTF.

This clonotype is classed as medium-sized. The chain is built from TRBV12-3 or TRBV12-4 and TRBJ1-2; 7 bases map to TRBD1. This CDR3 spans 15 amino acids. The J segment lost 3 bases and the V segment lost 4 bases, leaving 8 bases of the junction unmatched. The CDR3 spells CASSSITGVYYGYTF. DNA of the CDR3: TGTGCCAGCAGTTCAATTACAGGGGTCTACTATGGCTACACCTTC.

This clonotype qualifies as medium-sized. The CDR3 reads CASSLAGYGYTF. The CDR3 nucleotides read TGTGCCAGCAGTTTAGCAGGGTATGGCTACACCTTC. This chain joins TRBV12-3 or TRBV12-4 and TRBJ1-2, with D unresolved. The CDR3 has 12 residues. The V end was cut by 0 bases, the J end by 5 bases, with 4 bases between.

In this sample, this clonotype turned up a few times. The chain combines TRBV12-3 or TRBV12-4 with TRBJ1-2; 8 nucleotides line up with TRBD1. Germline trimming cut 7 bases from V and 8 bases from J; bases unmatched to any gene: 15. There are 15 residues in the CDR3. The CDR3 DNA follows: TGTGCCAGCACCATGGACAGGGTAGATGCGGGCGGCTACACCTTC. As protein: CASTMDRVDAGGYTF.

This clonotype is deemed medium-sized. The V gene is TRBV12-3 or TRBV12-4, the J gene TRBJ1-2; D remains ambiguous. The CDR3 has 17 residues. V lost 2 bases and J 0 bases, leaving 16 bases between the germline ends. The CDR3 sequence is CASSLHSPLGSNYGYTF. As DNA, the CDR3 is TGTGCCAGCAGTTTACATAGTCCTCTGGGATCTAACTATGGCTACACCTTC.

CDR3 bases: TGTGCCAGCAGTTCGACAGGTTGGGGTCCTTATGGCTACACCTTC. Translated: CASSSTGWGPYGYTF. The gene calls are TRBV12-3 or TRBV12-4 and TRBJ1-2, with a tentative D call TRBD1 (6 bases). This CDR3 is 15 amino acids long. Trimming shortened V by 4 bases and J by 5 bases, and 17 bases separated the two germline ends.

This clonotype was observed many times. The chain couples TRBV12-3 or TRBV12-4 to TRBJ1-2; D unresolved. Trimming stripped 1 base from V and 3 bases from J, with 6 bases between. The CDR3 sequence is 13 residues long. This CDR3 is CASSLEDYYGYTF. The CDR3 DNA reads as TGTGCCAGCAGTTTAGAGGATTACTATGGCTACACCTTC.

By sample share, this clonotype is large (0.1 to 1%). CDR3 nucleotides: TGTGCCAGCAGTGGAGCAAACTATGGCTACACCTTC. Residues: CASSGANYGYTF. The chain has TRBV12-3 or TRBV12-4 and TRBJ1-2; D unclear. Trimming cost V 5 bases and J 2 bases, with 6 bases left between them. The CDR3 sequence is 12 residues long.

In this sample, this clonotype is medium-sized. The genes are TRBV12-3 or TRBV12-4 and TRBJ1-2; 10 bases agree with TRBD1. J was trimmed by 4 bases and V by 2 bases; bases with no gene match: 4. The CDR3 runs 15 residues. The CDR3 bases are TGTGCCAGCAGTTTAAAGAGGGACAGGGGCTATGGCTACACCTTC. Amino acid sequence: CASSLKRDRGYGYTF.

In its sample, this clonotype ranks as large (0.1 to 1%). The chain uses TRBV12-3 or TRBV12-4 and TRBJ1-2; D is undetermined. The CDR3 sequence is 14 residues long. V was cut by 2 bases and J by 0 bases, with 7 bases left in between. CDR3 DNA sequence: TGTGCCAGCAGTTTACAGCTCACTAACTATGGCTACACCTTC. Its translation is CASSLQLTNYGYTF.